Below, 3 T cell receptor beta chains from the same sample are listed, as sequenced in a study of T-cell reconstitution after alpha-beta-depleted transplantation in children. TCRbeta library construction was performed incorporating unique molecular identifiers. One entry per CDR3 protein results from TCRdb running MiXCR on the PCR reads. The repertoire includes 130,000 to 150,000 distinct CDR3 sequences, around 10% of them detected once, and roughly 18% sits in the top ten. The input for sequencing was PBMCs, mostly from graft donor cells, taken 180 days after TCRalphabeta/CD19-depleted stem cell transplant. The receptors here all came from a female patient aged 2 to 10 who had a stem cell transplant for congenital amegakaryocytic thrombocytopenia, so the T cells may come from the graft donor.

This clonotype showed up many times. This chain uses TRBV10-3 with TRBJ2-3, with 7 bases fitting TRBD1. Trimming cost V 4 bases and J 6 bases; bases outside gene matches: 13. Germline V lookup: CDR1 ENHRY, CDR2 SYGVKD. This CDR3 spans 16 amino acids. CDR3: CAISGYEEQGSDTQYF. DNA for the CDR3: TGTGCCATCAGTGGGTACGAGGAACAGGGGTCCGATACGCAGTATTTT.

This clonotype was seen many times. The chain is built from TRBV2 and TRBJ2-2; no clear D. The CDR3 totals 15 residues. V was trimmed by 5 bases and J by 0 bases, leaving 10 bases between them. Germline lookup yields CDR1 SNHLY and CDR2 FYNNEI. CDR3 sequence reads: CASSIRKSNTGELFF. In DNA form, the CDR3 reads TGTGCCAGCAGTATCAGAAAATCGAACACCGGGGAGCTGTTTTTT.

This clonotype was detected many times. The V and J genes are TRBV7-7 and TRBJ2-3, with TRBD1 identical over 7 bases. Losses at the gene ends were 5 bases for V and 0 bases for J; bases not matched to a gene: 8. Germline V gives CDR1 SSHAT, CDR2 FNYEAQ (reference sequence). The CDR3 is 16 amino acids. The CDR3 nucleotides read TGTGCCAGCAGCCCTATGACAGGGTATAGCACAGATACGCAGTATTTT. Translated: CASSPMTGYSTDTQYF.